The next 22 T cell receptor beta chains were all read from a single sample in a study of blood T cell repertoires in COVID-19. Profiling relied on immunoSEQ multiplex PCR, and the TCRdb table lists in-frame clones only, not all of them. The repertoire holds fewer than 300,000 clones, with 70% to 80% as singletons. Input material: peripheral blood. Every receptor here comes from a woman at least 80 years old with acute or convalescent COVID-19.

The chain combines TRBV2 with TRBJ1-1, with 8 bases aligning to TRBD1. The J segment lost 9 bases and the V segment lost 6 bases, leaving 15 bases of the junction unmatched. Germline V gene data show CDR1 as SNHLY and CDR2 as FYNNEI. CDR3 size: 15 residues. The CDR3 region has the DNA TGTGCCAGCAGGAAGGACAGGGCGGTACTGCCCAAAGCTTTCTTT. Protein: CASRKDRAVLPKAFF.

The chain recombines TRBV7-8 with TRBJ1-1; 8 nucleotides align to TRBD1. CDR3 length: 16 residues. V lost 5 bases and J lost 10; bases outside the gene matches: 18. Germline V CDR1 and CDR2: SGHVS, FQNEAQ. The CDR3 DNA is TGTGCCAGCAGCCCGGCCAGGGGGCTGGGGGGCACGGGAGCTTTCTTT. Protein: CASSPARGLGGTGAFF.

This chain uses TRBV27 with TRBJ2-3; maybe TRBD2 (6 bases). This CDR3 region has 18 residues. V was pared by 3 bases and J by 0 bases, with 19 bases between. Germline V gene data show CDR1 as MNHEY and CDR2 as SMNVEV (reference sequence). DNA of the CDR3: TGTGCCAGCAGTTTTGGGTGGGGGGACCAAACTAGCACAGATACGCAGTATTTT. Its protein is CASSFGWGDQTSTDTQYF.

This chain connects TRBV30 to TRBJ1-5; D may be TRBD1 (5 bases). From germline, CDR1 is GTSNPN and CDR2 SVGIG (reference sequence). This CDR3 is built from 15 residues. V was trimmed by 0 bases and J by 0 bases, leaving 9 bases between them. The CDR3 loop is CAWSVGHHSNQPQHF. The CDR3 nucleotides are TGTGCCTGGAGTGTGGGGCACCATAGCAATCAGCCCCAGCATTTT.

The chain uses TRBV4-1 and TRBJ2-3; D possibly corresponds to TRBD2 (5 bases). Germline CDR1 reads MGHRA; CDR2 reads YSYEKL. V was shortened by 4 bases and J by 3 bases, with 17 bases between the two germline ends. This CDR3 is 16 amino acids long. CDR3 sequence reads: CASSLLYGSETDTQYF. The CDR3 DNA reads TGCGCCAGCAGCCTCCTTTATGGGAGTGAAACAGATACGCAGTATTTT.

This clone appeared once. CDR3 DNA sequence: TGTGCCAGCAGCCTTGACGCGGGGCAAGAGACCCAGTACTTC. Translating it yields CASSLDAGQETQYF. V and J are TRBV7-2 and TRBJ2-5; a weak D match, TRBD2 (6 bases). The CDR3 has 14 residues. Trimming shortened V by 5 bases and J by 2 bases, and 12 bases separated the two germline ends. Germline lookup yields CDR1 SGHTA and CDR2 FQGNSA.

The V call is TRBV19, the J call TRBJ1-2; TRBD1 is a possible D gene (6 bases). The CDR3 runs 15 residues. Germline CDR1 is LNHDA and CDR2 is SQIVND (reference sequence). V lost 2 bases to trimming and J lost 2 bases, with 12 bases between them. The CDR3 region is CASSIWDNPNYGYTF. The CDR3, as DNA: TGTGCCAGTAGTATATGGGACAACCCAAACTATGGCTACACCTTC. The full variable domain, its missing parts supplied by reference TRBV19 and TRBJ1-2, is DGGITQSPKYLFRKEGQNVTLSCEQNLNHDAMYWYRQDPGQGLRLIYYSQIVNDFQKGDIAEGYSVSREKKESFPLTVTSAQKNPTAFYLCASSIWDNPNYGYTFGSGTRLTVV.

This sequence joins TRBV6-5 and TRBJ2-7; 11 bases are shared with TRBD2. Germline CDR1 reads MNHEY; CDR2 reads SVGAGI. V lost 6 bases and J lost 4; bases outside the gene matches: 8. CDR3 length: 15 amino acids. The CDR3 reads CASRLAGGPLYEQYF. CDR3 DNA: TGTGCCAGCAGGTTAGCGGGAGGGCCACTTTACGAGCAGTACTTC.

This clone was seen once. This chain connects TRBV7-7 to TRBJ2-5, with 11 bases identical to TRBD2. The CDR3 covers 17 residues. V shed 0 bases, J shed 4 bases, and the junction held 7 bases outside the gene matches. The germline V gene has CDR1 SSHAT and CDR2 FNYEAQ (reference sequence). As DNA, the CDR3 is TGTGCCAGCAGCTTAGCCCTTAGCGGGGGGGCCGTAGAGACCCAGTACTTC. Its protein is CASSLALSGGAVETQYF. Using reference TRBV7-7 and TRBJ2-5 for the parts outside the CDR3, the full variable domain is GAGVSQSPRYKVTKRGQDVTLRCDPISSHATLYWYQQALGQGPEFLTYFNYEAQPDKSGLPSDRFSAERPEGSISTLTIQRTEQRDSAMYRCASSLALSGGAVETQYFGPGTRLLVL.

This clone has more than one count but fewer than ten. J is TRBJ2-3 and V is TRBV5-1; D is perhaps TRBD2 (6 bases). CDR3 length: 16 residues. V was shortened by 4 bases and J by 2 bases, with 17 bases between the two germline ends. Germline V gene lookup returns CDR1 SGHRS and CDR2 YFSETQ. This CDR3 is CASSPGTLKTTDTQYF. CDR3 DNA: TGCGCCAGCAGCCCGGGGACTCTCAAGACCACAGATACGCAGTATTTT.

This rearrangement joins TRBV6-1 to TRBJ2-3; the D gene is possibly TRBD2 (5 bases). Germline CDR1 reads MNHNS; CDR2 reads SASEGT. Trimming removed 0 bases from V and 4 bases from J, with 8 bases in between. The CDR3 totals 14 residues. CDR3 loop: CASSEAAGSDTQYF. Here the CDR3 DNA reads TGTGCCAGCAGTGAAGCGGCGGGCTCAGATACGCAGTATTTT.

CDR3 sequence reads: CASSPTGAVFF. The CDR3 bases are TGTGCCAGCAGTCCGACAGGGGCGGTGTTCTTC. The genes are TRBV2 and TRBJ2-1; 8 nucleotides line up with TRBD1. V lost 5 bases and J lost 15; bases outside the gene matches: 6. Germline V gene sequence: CDR1 SNHLY, CDR2 FYNNEI. This CDR3 is built from 11 residues.

This clone was observed a handful of times. The rearrangement joins TRBV24-1 to TRBJ2-3, with D hard to call. The CDR3 consists of 11 residues. V dropped 3 bases and J dropped 7 bases, with 4 bases sitting between them. Germline CDR1 is KGHDR and CDR2 is SFDVKD. In nucleotides, the CDR3 is TGTGCCACCAGTGATGCGAATACGCAGTATTTT. It specifies CATSDANTQYF.

In its sample, this clone was seen a few times. This sequence joins TRBV2 and TRBJ1-6; D not certain. The CDR3 is made up of 12 amino acids. Germline V gene sequence: CDR1 SNHLY, CDR2 FYNNEI. The V gene lost 6 bases and the J gene lost 5 bases, with 5 bases spanning the gap. This CDR3 reads CASSQDNSPLHF. CDR3 sequence (DNA): TGTGCCAGCAGCCAGGATAATTCACCCCTCCACTTT. Looking up the rest from reference TRBV2 and TRBJ1-6 gives the full variable domain: EPEVTQTPSHQVTQMGQEVILRCVPISNHLYFYWYRQILGQKVEFLVSFYNNEISEKSEIFDDQFSVERPDGSNFTLKIRSTKLEDSAMYFCASSQDNSPLHFGNGTRLTVT.

Only a few counts were recorded for this clone. The CDR3 is CASGKGLRQPQHF. DNA of the CDR3: TGTGCCAGCGGGAAGGGGCTAAGGCAGCCCCAGCATTTT. The rearrangement uses TRBV2 and TRBJ1-5, with a tentative D call TRBD1 (5 bases). Germline V gives CDR1 SNHLY, CDR2 FYNNEI. The V end lost 8 bases, the J end lost 7 bases, and 15 bases lay between the germline ends. CDR3 length: 13 residues.

The chain has TRBV19 and TRBJ1-6, with 11 bases lining up with TRBD1. The CDR3 consists of 14 residues. Losses at the gene ends were 6 bases for V and 7 bases for J; bases not matched to a gene: 2. Germline CDR1 and CDR2: LNHDA and SQIVND (reference sequence). DNA for the CDR3: TGTGCCAGTAGAGGGGACAGGGGGAATTCACCCCTCCACTTT. Its translation is CASRGDRGNSPLHF.

The gene calls are TRBV11-2 and TRBJ2-7; weak D call: TRBD2 (7 bases). V was pared by 1 base and J by 3 bases, with 19 bases between. The CDR3 spans 17 residues. Germline lookup yields CDR1 SGHAT and CDR2 FQNNGV. The CDR3 sequence: CASSLVPSGGHRYEQYF. Written as DNA, the CDR3 is TGTGCCAGCAGCTTAGTACCGTCGGGGGGACACCGCTACGAGCAGTACTTC.

The chain couples TRBV6-5 to TRBJ2-5; 14 nucleotides match TRBD2. This CDR3 spans 15 amino acids. Germline values: CDR1 MNHEY, CDR2 SVGAGI. Unmatched junction bases numbered 1, after V lost 2 bases and J lost 5 bases. The CDR3 sequence: CASSYGTSGSETQYF. CDR3 nucleotide sequence: TGTGCCAGCAGTTACGGGACTAGCGGGAGTGAGACCCAGTACTTC.

The V and J genes are TRBV7-7 and TRBJ2-2, with TRBD1 identical over 8 bases. This CDR3 is built from 14 residues. Germline V gene lookup returns CDR1 SSHAT and CDR2 FNYEAQ (reference sequence). Germline trimming cut 6 bases from V and 7 bases from J; bases unmatched to any gene: 7. CDR3 amino acids: CASRETGVHGELFF. As DNA, the CDR3 is TGTGCCAGCAGGGAGACAGGGGTCCACGGGGAGCTGTTTTTT.

CDR3 in amino acids: CASSLGQGADEQFF. The CDR3 DNA reads TGTGCCAGCAGCTTGGGGCAGGGGGCGGATGAGCAGTTCTTC. The chain uses TRBV5-4 and TRBJ2-1, with 8 bases that match TRBD1. The germline CDR1 and CDR2 sequences are SGHNT and YYREEE (reference sequence). There are 14 residues in the CDR3. Unmatched junction bases numbered 4, after V lost 0 bases and J lost 8 bases.

This chain links TRBV15 with TRBJ1-2, with D possibly matching TRBD1 (5 bases). This CDR3 region has 13 residues. Germline CDR1 and CDR2: LNHNV and YYDKDF (reference sequence). Trimming removed 5 bases at V and 2 bases at J, with 9 bases between. CDR3 in DNA: TGTGCCACCAGCCGTGACAGAAACTATGGCTACACCTTC. This sequence encodes CATSRDRNYGYTF.

This sequence joins TRBV10-3 and TRBJ2-2, with D maybe TRBD1 (5 bases). This CDR3 contains 19 residues. V lost 4 bases and J lost 1, with 22 bases in between. CDR1 and CDR2 (germline): ENHRY, SYGVKD. CDR3 sequence (DNA): TGTGCCATCAGTGGGACATTTAGTGTGCAAGTCGTGAACACCGGGGAGCTGTTTTTT. This gives the protein CAISGTFSVQVVNTGELFF.